Presented here are 31 T cell receptor beta chains from one specimen sequenced in a study of a mutant IDH1 vaccine in newly diagnosed glioma. The time point: week 11, during vaccination. What each vaccine dose contained was 300 ug of mutant IDH1 20-mer peptide, accompanied by topical imiquimod. Their recognized antigens are unknown. Profiling relied on immunoSEQ multiplex PCR, and the TCRdb table lists in-frame clones only, not all of them. Counted here are about 36,000 clones, 80% occurring once; the ten biggest clones make up roughly 16%. The source was peripheral blood mononuclear cells (PBMCs), collected from a glioma patient whose treatment included an IDH1 peptide vaccine. These receptors all come from a woman aged 25-40 years with glioma. Some clones in this sample may be carry-over from other donors' samples.

This clone came up a few times. The chain employs TRBV10-3 and TRBJ1-5; D is uncertain. The V end was cut by 10 bases, the J end by 5 bases, with 24 bases between. The CDR3 is made up of 16 amino acids. The germline CDR1 and CDR2 sequences are ENHRY and SYGVKD. CDR3 nucleotides: TGTGCCACTCATCTCGGCGCTGTGGGGAGCGATCAGCCCCAGCATTTT. It translates to CATHLGAVGSDQPQHF.

The V call is TRBV4-2, the J call TRBJ2-2, with TRBD2 matching 10 bases. The trim removed 3 bases at V and 2 bases at J, leaving 3 bases unmatched. The CDR3 covers 16 residues. The germline V gene encodes CDR1 LGHNA and CDR2 YNFKEQ. The CDR3 reads CASSHEREGNTGELFF. The CDR3, as DNA: TGTGCCAGCAGCCATGAGCGGGAGGGAAACACCGGGGAGCTGTTTTTT.

V gene TRBV6-1 combines with J gene TRBJ2-2; a possible D gene is TRBD1 (5 bases). There are 13 residues in the CDR3. V lost 1 base to trimming and J lost 8 bases, with 8 bases between them. CDR1 is MNHNS, CDR2 SASEGT, per germline. As DNA, the CDR3 is TGTGCCAGCAGTGAAGGACAGCAAGGGGAGCTGTTTTTT. Translation: CASSEGQQGELFF.

Relative to its sample, this clone is medium-sized. This chain connects TRBV11-3 to TRBJ2-7, with 10 bases matching TRBD1. CDR1 and CDR2 from the germline V gene are SGHNT and YENEEA. V shed 0 bases and J 3 bases; nucleotides not matched to a gene: 5. The CDR3 is 16 residues long. DNA for the CDR3: TGTGCCAGCAGCTTAGAGCGGACAGGGGGTCACTACGAGCAGTACTTC. It codes for CASSLERTGGHYEQYF.

CDR3 nucleotide sequence: TGCGCCAGCAGCTTACAGGGCGGGGGACTCAATGAGCAGTTCTTC. Amino acids: CASSLQGGGLNEQFF. This chain uses TRBV5-1 with TRBJ2-1, with D perhaps matching TRBD2 (7 bases). The CDR3 consists of 15 residues. V lost 2 bases, J lost 6 bases, and 15 bases lay in between. Germline loops: CDR1 SGHRS, CDR2 YFSETQ. Full variable domain (rest looked up from reference TRBV5-1 and TRBJ2-1): KAGVTQTPRYLIKTRGQQVTLSCSPISGHRSVSWYQQTPGQGLQFLFEYFSETQRNKGNFPGRFSGRQFSNSRSEMNVSTLELGDSALYLCASSLQGGGLNEQFFGPGTRLTVL.

This rearrangement joins TRBV4-1 to TRBJ2-7; D is undetermined. Germline lookup yields CDR1 MGHRA and CDR2 YSYEKL. The CDR3 covers 13 residues. V was cut by 0 bases and J by 2 bases, with 5 bases left in between. CDR3 residues: CASSQDRTYEQYF. The CDR3 DNA is TGCGCCAGCAGCCAAGATCGGACCTACGAGCAGTACTTC.

This chain joins TRBV5-1 and TRBJ1-2, with a tentative D call TRBD1 (6 bases). CDR3 length equals 14 residues. The V and J ends lost 4 bases and 7 bases respectively, with 17 bases between them. Germline V gives CDR1 SGHRS, CDR2 YFSETQ. The DNA for the CDR3 is TGCGCCAGCAGCCTACAGGGAACGACAGTTGGCTACACCTTC. It encodes CASSLQGTTVGYTF.

The CDR3 coding sequence is TGTGCCAGCAGTTTATCATCCGAAGCTTTCTTT. Translating gives CASSLSSEAFF. The V and J genes are TRBV6-6 and TRBJ1-1; unclear D gene. Germline CDR1 is MNHNY and CDR2 is SVGAGI (reference sequence). Between the trimmed V and J ends, which lost 4 bases and 8 bases, there was a span of 8 bases. This CDR3 is 11 amino acids long.

The V and J genes are TRBV5-6 and TRBJ1-4; D gene unclear. V was clipped by 0 bases and J by 4 bases, with 7 bases between them. Germline lookup yields CDR1 SGHDT and CDR2 YYEEEE. There are 14 residues in the CDR3. For the CDR3, the DNA is TGTGCCAGCAGCTTGGGGAGCAGTAATGAAAAACTGTTTTTT. Translating it yields CASSLGSSNEKLFF. Looking up the rest from reference TRBV5-6 and TRBJ1-4 gives the full variable domain: DAGVTQSPTHLIKTRGQQVTLRCSPKSGHDTVSWYQQALGQGPQFIFQYYEEEERQRGNFPDRFSGHQFPNYSSELNVNALLLGDSALYLCASSLGSSNEKLFFGSGTQLSVL.

The chain recombines TRBV2 with TRBJ2-2, with D perhaps matching TRBD1 or TRBD2 (6 bases each). V was pared by 6 bases and J by 2 bases, with 13 bases between. Germline V CDR1 and CDR2: SNHLY, FYNNEI. The CDR3 spans 15 residues. CDR3 loop: CASSGGGRNTGELFF. The CDR3 region has the DNA TGTGCCAGCAGCGGAGGGGGAAGAAACACCGGGGAGCTGTTTTTT.

The gene calls are TRBV25-1 and TRBJ2-7; no firm D call. CDR3 length: 14 amino acids. CDR1 is MGHDK, CDR2 SYGVNS, per germline. V shed 0 bases and J shed 2 bases, with 8 bases lying between them. The CDR3 reads CASSEYDTTYEQYF. The CDR3 nucleotides are TGTGCCAGCAGTGAATATGACACCACCTACGAGCAGTACTTC.

This chain links TRBV5-6 with TRBJ2-1, with 8 bases aligning to TRBD1. CDR3 length equals 14 residues. CDR1 and CDR2 from the germline V gene are SGHDT and YYEEEE. After removal of 3 bases from V and 10 bases from J, the junction contained 9 bases not matched to a gene. The CDR3 sequence is CASSSQDRAAEQFF. Written as DNA, the CDR3 is TGTGCCAGCAGCTCTCAGGACAGGGCGGCCGAGCAGTTCTTC. Variable domain in full (rest from reference TRBV5-6 and TRBJ2-1): DAGVTQSPTHLIKTRGQQVTLRCSPKSGHDTVSWYQQALGQGPQFIFQYYEEEERQRGNFPDRFSGHQFPNYSSELNVNALLLGDSALYLCASSSQDRAAEQFFGPGTRLTVL.

The chain carries TRBV4-1 and TRBJ1-5; the D gene is possibly TRBD1 (5 bases). The germline V gene encodes CDR1 MGHRA and CDR2 YSYEKL. The CDR3 has 13 residues. Trimming removed 4 bases at V and 5 bases at J, with 9 bases between. CDR3 protein: CASSPGMDQPQHF. The CDR3 DNA follows: TGCGCCAGCAGCCCAGGGATGGATCAGCCCCAGCATTTT.

The chain is built from TRBV19 and TRBJ1-1; TRBD1 is a possible D gene (5 bases). The CDR3 is made up of 12 amino acids. The V end lost 9 bases, the J end lost 6 bases, and 14 bases lay between the germline ends. The germline V gene encodes CDR1 LNHDA and CDR2 SQIVND (reference sequence). As DNA, the CDR3 is TGTGCCAGCCGCGGTGGGGCGCCTGAAGCTTTCTTT. It codes for CASRGGAPEAFF.

V gene TRBV9 combines with J gene TRBJ2-1; 8 nucleotides match TRBD2. The germline CDR1 and CDR2 sequences are SGDLS and YYNGEE. The CDR3 has 16 residues. Unmatched junction bases numbered 12, after V lost 0 bases and J lost 10 bases. CDR3 sequence reads: CASSVGGGGSIGEQFF. The CDR3 DNA follows: TGTGCCAGCAGCGTAGGAGGCGGGGGGAGCATTGGAGAGCAGTTCTTC.

The chain carries TRBV6-1 and TRBJ1-3; TRBD1 agrees at 9 bases. After removal of 5 bases from V and 8 bases from J, the junction contained 7 bases not matched to a gene. The CDR3 totals 14 residues. Germline CDR1 is MNHNS and CDR2 is SASEGT. CDR3 DNA: TGTGCCAGCAGTACGGGACAGGGTCGGGACACCATATATTTT. It encodes CASSTGQGRDTIYF.

The rearrangement links TRBV9 to TRBJ1-2; a possible D gene is TRBD1 (5 bases). Trimming shortened V by 6 bases and J by 7 bases, and 16 bases separated the two germline ends. In germline, CDR1 is SGDLS, CDR2 YYNGEE. This CDR3 has 13 residues. The CDR3 bases are TGTGCCAGCACCTACAGCCCAAGGGGTGGCTACACCTTC. Its protein is CASTYSPRGGYTF.

The J gene is TRBJ1-1, the V gene TRBV6-5; D not resolved. The ends were cut back, 0 bases at V and 1 base at J, with 9 bases in the middle. The CDR3 extends over 15 amino acids. The germline CDR1 and CDR2 sequences are MNHEY and SVGAGI. This CDR3 reads CASSYSSDANTEAFF. CDR3 DNA: TGTGCCAGCAGTTACTCGAGTGACGCGAACACTGAAGCTTTCTTT.

The V gene is TRBV6-1, the J gene TRBJ1-4; 9 positions match TRBD1. The CDR3 is 14 amino acids. V gave up 6 bases and J gave up 6 bases; unmatched junction bases: 5. Per the germline V gene, CDR1 is MNHNS and CDR2 is SASEGT. The CDR3 sequence: CASRDRGLDEKLFF. In DNA form, the CDR3 reads TGTGCCAGCAGGGACAGGGGTTTGGATGAAAAACTGTTTTTT.

The V call is TRBV5-4, the J call TRBJ2-7; tentatively, D is TRBD2 (6 bases). The germline V and J ends were trimmed by 0 bases and 5 bases, with 12 bases remaining between them. CDR3 size: 14 residues. CDR1 is SGHNT, CDR2 YYREEE, per germline (reference sequence). The CDR3 reads CASSLVGTRDEQYF. CDR3 sequence (DNA): TGTGCCAGCAGCTTGGTAGGGACTCGCGACGAGCAGTACTTC.

The V and J genes are TRBV2 and TRBJ2-7; 10 bases map to TRBD1. Germline lookup yields CDR1 SNHLY and CDR2 FYNNEI. CDR3 length: 14 amino acids. V lost 3 bases and J lost 6; bases outside the gene matches: 5. Here the CDR3 reads CASSERDRGGEQYF. CDR3 DNA sequence: TGTGCCAGCAGTGAGAGGGACAGGGGTGGCGAGCAGTACTTC.

This clone was picked up one time. This chain links TRBV30 with TRBJ2-1; 15 bases match TRBD2. The germline gives CDR1 GTSNPN, CDR2 SVGIG (reference sequence). V gave up 3 bases and J gave up 7 bases; unmatched junction bases: 10. This CDR3 region has 17 residues. DNA of the CDR3: TGTGCCTGGAGAGAAGGACTAGCGGGAGGGCAAATGAATGAGCAGTTCTTC. Protein sequence: CAWREGLAGGQMNEQFF. Complete variable domain (other parts from reference TRBV30 and TRBJ2-1): SQTIHQWPATLVQPVGSPLSLECTVEGTSNPNLYWYRQAAGRGLQLLFYSVGIGQISSEVPQNLSASRPQDRQFILSSKKLLLSDSGFYLCAWREGLAGGQMNEQFFGPGTRLTVL.

The gene calls are TRBV6-5 and TRBJ2-7; D may match TRBD1 or TRBD2 (5 bases each). Trimming pared 4 bases from V and 2 bases from J, leaving 15 bases between. Looked up from germline, CDR1 is MNHEY and CDR2 is SVGAGI. The CDR3 contains 15 residues. The CDR3 spells CASSSPRGGAYEQYF. The DNA of the CDR3 is TGTGCCAGCAGTTCCCCGAGGGGTGGGGCCTACGAGCAGTACTTC.

This chain joins TRBV10-1 and TRBJ1-3; TRBD1 might be the D (5 bases). The CDR3 loop spans 16 amino acids. The V end was cut by 5 bases, the J end by 0 bases, with 14 bases between. The germline V gene has CDR1 WNHNN and CDR2 SYGVQD (reference sequence). The CDR3 DNA is TGCGCCAGCAGTCCGGGACCGAGAAGCTCTGGAAACACCATATATTTT. This sequence encodes CASSPGPRSSGNTIYF.

V is TRBV9 and J is TRBJ2-4; D possibly corresponds to TRBD1 (5 bases). V was shortened by 3 bases and J by 0 bases, with 10 bases between the two germline ends. Germline-derived CDR1 and CDR2 are SGDLS and YYNGEE. The CDR3 is made up of 15 amino acids. CDR3 residues: CASSATVGAKNIQYF. CDR3 DNA sequence: TGTGCCAGCAGCGCGACAGTAGGAGCCAAAAACATTCAGTACTTC.

This clone has just a few counts. The chain combines TRBV7-9 with TRBJ1-1; no reliable D call. CDR1 and CDR2 (germline): SEHNR, FQNEAQ (reference sequence). V lost 3 bases and J lost 7, with 9 bases in between. The CDR3 has 12 amino acids. DNA of the CDR3: TGTGCCAGCAGCTTGGTAGGAGTTGAAGCTTTCTTT. It specifies CASSLVGVEAFF.

V and J are TRBV5-6 and TRBJ1-5; 9 nucleotides match TRBD1. Germline V gives CDR1 SGHDT, CDR2 YYEEEE. Losses at the gene ends were 2 bases for V and 7 bases for J; bases not matched to a gene: 7. The CDR3 is 15 amino acids. CDR3 region: CASSFWTGVEQPQHF. CDR3 nucleotide sequence: TGTGCCAGCAGCTTTTGGACAGGGGTCGAACAGCCCCAGCATTTT.

This clone came up once. The chain combines TRBV5-6 with TRBJ2-7; 11 bases align to TRBD1. The J segment lost 5 bases and the V segment lost 3 bases, leaving 7 bases of the junction unmatched. The CDR3 length is 15 residues. Germline CDR1 reads SGHDT; CDR2 reads YYEEEE. CDR3 coding DNA: TGTGCCAGCAGCTCCGTCGGACAGGGGGCCCACGAGCAGTACTTC. Translated, it gives CASSSVGQGAHEQYF.

The gene calls are TRBV30 and TRBJ1-1; D is undetermined. The germline gives CDR1 GTSNPN, CDR2 SVGIG (reference sequence). CDR3 length equals 17 residues. V was cut by 2 bases and J by 4 bases, with 23 bases left in between. Here the CDR3 reads CAWSMGLGGSRGTEAFF. As DNA, the CDR3 is TGTGCCTGGAGTATGGGCCTGGGAGGATCCCGGGGCACTGAAGCTTTCTTT.

This chain connects TRBV18 to TRBJ1-2; D is undetermined. Trimming cost V 0 bases and J 8 bases, with 19 bases left between them. This CDR3 is built from 16 residues. Germline V lookup: CDR1 KGHSH, CDR2 LQKENI. CDR3 protein: CASSPPANSGHQGYTF. The CDR3, as DNA: TGTGCCAGCTCACCACCCGCGAACTCTGGGCACCAAGGCTACACCTTC.

This clone showed up just a few times. The chain employs TRBV30 and TRBJ1-2; TRBD1 is a possible D gene (6 bases). The CDR3 contains 13 residues. Germline loops: CDR1 GTSNPN, CDR2 SVGIG (reference sequence). V shed 3 bases and J shed 8 bases, with 16 bases lying between them. CDR3 loop: CAWSHGGAGGYTF. CDR3 DNA sequence: TGTGCCTGGAGCCACGGGGGGGCGGGCGGCTACACCTTC. The full variable domain, its missing parts supplied by reference TRBV30 and TRBJ1-2, is SQTIHQWPATLVQPVGSPLSLECTVEGTSNPNLYWYRQAAGRGLQLLFYSVGIGQISSEVPQNLSASRPQDRQFILSSKKLLLSDSGFYLCAWSHGGAGGYTFGSGTRLTVV.